The 14 T cell receptor beta chains below come from one sample, sequenced in a study of neoadjuvant anti-PD-1 for oral cavity cancer (dated by TCRdb to about 2021). Library creation used the immunoSEQ multiplex PCR assay. Here the immuneACCESS table is served through TCRdb, limited to in-frame sequences with V and J called. Missing clones are a known gap in these copies; in checked studies unresolved V genes cover under half, and the rest lacks a known reason. This sample has nearly 7,000 clones in its table, and 74% of those were observed once. 2.5% to 3.5% of the sample belongs to the ten largest clones. Per the publication, the time point label means: before neoadjuvant nivolumab. The source was PBMCs, collected before nivolumab (anti-PD-1) treatment. The receptors here all came from a person between 35 and 79 years old with oral cavity squamous cell carcinoma.

There are a few counts of this clone. The chain carries TRBV29-1 and TRBJ1-2; D ambiguous. Germline V CDR1 and CDR2: SQVTM, ANQGSEA. Deletions cut 1 base from V and 8 bases from J, with 11 bases between. CDR3 size: 12 residues. CDR3 bases: TGCAGCGTTGAAGTCAAGACTTACGGCTACACCTTC. Protein: CSVEVKTYGYTF.

The rearrangement links TRBV7-3 to TRBJ2-1; TRBD1 aligns across 7 bases. There are 16 residues in the CDR3. With 5 bases clipped from V and 3 bases from J, the junction kept 10 bases outside the gene matches. The germline gives CDR1 SGHTA, CDR2 FQGTGA. CDR3 sequence reads: CASSPGTAYNYNEQFF. The CDR3, as DNA: TGTGCCAGCAGCCCCGGGACAGCCTATAACTACAATGAGCAGTTCTTC.

The table lists this clone with a count of one. The chain links TRBV18 to TRBJ2-2; D not certain. Germline V CDR1 and CDR2: KGHSH, LQKENI. Trimming cost V 0 bases and J 1 base, with 6 bases left between them. The CDR3 is made up of 15 amino acids. DNA of the CDR3: TGTGCCAGCTCACCACCGGCAGTGAACACCGGGGAGCTGTTTTTT. It yields the protein CASSPPAVNTGELFF.

In DNA, the CDR3 is TGTGCCAGCAGCGTAGACCCGGGAACCAACACTGAAGCTTTCTTT. Its protein is CASSVDPGTNTEAFF. V usage is TRBV9 and J usage is TRBJ1-1; no firm D call. V lost 0 bases, J lost 2 bases, and 11 bases lay in between. The CDR3 length is 15 residues. Germline assignment: CDR1 SGDLS and CDR2 YYNGEE.

The rearrangement joins TRBV6-5 to TRBJ2-3; 8 bases align to TRBD2. The V and J ends lost 6 bases and 4 bases, in that order; junction bases with no gene match: 9. Germline V gene data show CDR1 as MNHEY and CDR2 as SVGAGI. The CDR3 is 15 residues long. The CDR3, as DNA: TGTGCCAGCAGGACTTCGGGGGGGGTCCCAGATACGCAGTATTTT. Protein product: CASRTSGGVPDTQYF.

The table lists this clone with a few counts. The chain couples TRBV19 to TRBJ1-5, with 8 positions matching TRBD1. CDR3 size: 18 residues. J lost 0 bases, V lost 5 bases, and 12 bases had no gene match. CDR1 is LNHDA, CDR2 SQIVND, per germline (reference sequence). CDR3 bases: TGTGCCAGTAGTTACGGACAGGGATGGCGTTATAGCAATCAGCCCCAGCATTTT. Translating gives CASSYGQGWRYSNQPQHF.

This chain joins TRBV19 and TRBJ1-4; 7 bases fit TRBD1. The CDR3 totals 11 residues. V trimming: 8 bases; J trimming: 7 bases; junction bases outside the gene matches: 1. Per the germline V gene, CDR1 is LNHDA and CDR2 is SQIVND (reference sequence). The CDR3 DNA reads as TGTGCCAGTCGGACAGGTGAAAAACTGTTTTTT. As protein: CASRTGEKLFF.

This sequence joins TRBV14 and TRBJ2-2; 8 nucleotides match TRBD1. Germline V gene sequence: CDR1 SGHDN, CDR2 FVKESK. Losses at the gene ends were 2 bases for V and 7 bases for J; bases not matched to a gene: 9. The CDR3 sequence is 16 residues long. CDR3 loop: CASSQPAGGYVGELFF. The CDR3 DNA is TGTGCCAGCAGCCAACCCGCAGGGGGCTATGTCGGGGAGCTGTTTTTT.

The V call is TRBV4-1, the J call TRBJ2-5; 10 bases match TRBD1. Germline V gene data show CDR1 as MGHRA and CDR2 as YSYEKL. V was clipped by 2 bases and J by 5 bases; unmatched bases: 5. The CDR3 is made up of 15 amino acids. CDR3: CASSQTGTGDETQYF. The DNA of the CDR3 is TGCGCCAGCAGCCAAACTGGGACAGGGGATGAGACCCAGTACTTC.

The chain carries TRBV12-2 and TRBJ2-7; TRBD1, as called in the table, went unchecked against the DNA. TRBV12-2 is shown as a pseudogene. The CDR3 length is 10 residues. CDR3 nucleotides: TGTGCAAGTCGCTTACTGGACAGCTTATTC. Translating it yields CASRLLDSLF.

In this sample, this clone turned up a few times. The chain employs TRBV5-6 and TRBJ2-3, with 7 bases fitting TRBD2. Unmatched junction bases numbered 13, after V lost 4 bases and J lost 2 bases. There are 17 residues in the CDR3. Germline V gene data show CDR1 as SGHDT and CDR2 as YYEEEE. This chain's CDR3 is CASSRPEGGGSTDTQYF. DNA of the CDR3: TGTGCCAGCAGCAGGCCCGAGGGCGGGGGATCCACAGATACGCAGTATTTT. Full variable domain (rest looked up from reference TRBV5-6 and TRBJ2-3): DAGVTQSPTHLIKTRGQQVTLRCSPKSGHDTVSWYQQALGQGPQFIFQYYEEEERQRGNFPDRFSGHQFPNYSSELNVNALLLGDSALYLCASSRPEGGGSTDTQYFGPGTRLTVL.

This clone was counted only a few times. The gene calls are TRBV4-1 and TRBJ2-7; perhaps TRBD2 as D (5 bases). Trimming removed 1 base from V and 0 bases from J, with 10 bases in between. Germline V CDR1 and CDR2: MGHRA, YSYEKL. The CDR3 spans 15 residues. The CDR3 region is CASSQAGNPSYEQYF. Written as DNA, the CDR3 is TGCGCCAGCAGCCAAGCGGGGAACCCCTCCTACGAGCAGTACTTC.

CDR3: CASSEGGVNEAFF. The CDR3 region has the DNA TGTGCCAGCAGTGAAGGGGGGGTTAATGAAGCTTTCTTT. The J gene is TRBJ1-1, the V gene TRBV6-1, with D perhaps matching TRBD1 (5 bases). V lost 1 base and J lost 7, with 10 bases in between. CDR1 and CDR2 (germline): MNHNS, SASEGT. CDR3 length equals 13 residues.

This clone was seen more than once but under ten times. The chain joins TRBV6-1 to TRBJ1-5; 9 bases are a match to TRBD1. The CDR3 extends over 14 amino acids. Germline CDR1 is MNHNS and CDR2 is SASEGT. V shed 3 bases, J shed 7 bases, and the junction held 4 bases outside the gene matches. In nucleotides, the CDR3 is TGTGCCAGCAGTGACGGACAGGGGCCCCAGCCCCAGCATTTT. This codes for CASSDGQGPQPQHF.